This T cell receptor (beta chain) was identified during a study of T cell repertoires in cytomegalovirus infection. This clonotype has at least ten counts. TCRdb used MiXCR to reprocess the reads, holding one entry per CDR3 protein. There are about 140,000 distinct CDR3 sequences in the sample; 5% to 6.5% occur only once, and more than 15% lies in the top ten. Germline V lookup: CDR1 SNHLY, CDR2 FYNNEI. V lost 3 bases and J lost 0, with 12 bases in between. The CDR3 extends over 15 amino acids. The rearrangement joins TRBV2 to TRBJ2-7; perhaps TRBD2 as D (6 bases). The origin of this receptor is a human donor in good health (CMV status not recorded). Some clones in this sample may be carry-over from other donors' samples. Sequences were obtained from PBMCs. Here the CDR3 DNA reads TGTGCCAGCAGTGAGTTCGGGGGAGGCTCCTACGAGCAGTACTTC. This codes for CASSEFGGGSYEQYF.